A selection of T cell receptor beta chains follows, all from one sample in a study of blood T cell repertoires in COVID-19. TCRdb's copy holds only in-frame clones and misses some; the assay was immunoSEQ multiplex PCR. The table lists approximately 280,000 clones, around 89% of them singletons. The source material was peripheral blood. The receptors originated from a man in his forties or fifties with acute or convalescent COVID-19. CDR3s include the opening cysteine and the closing phenylalanine or tryptophan. A D gene is named only where the DNA matches it firmly. The size field is filled for only some rows; it gives once, few, many or a size class.

d_gene | abundance | j_gene | v_gene | CDR3aa | CDR3nt
NA | NA | TRBJ1-1 | TRBV7-9 | CASSLGPPWNAFF | TGTGCCAGCAGCTTGGGGCCTCCGTGGAACGCTTTCTTT
NA | NA | TRBJ1-1 | TRBV6-5 | CASSYSGGGDTEAFF | TGTGCCAGCAGTTACTCAGGGGGGGGCGACACTGAAGCTTTCTTT
TRBD1 | NA | TRBJ2-1 | TRBV5-1 | CASSPGQGYSYNEQFF | TGCGCCAGCAGTCCGGGACAGGGATATTCCTACAATGAGCAGTTCTTC
NA | NA | TRBJ2-7 | TRBV29-1 | CSVRGSYEQYF | TGCAGCGTAAGGGGGTCCTACGAGCAGTACTTC
TRBD2 | NA | TRBJ2-1 | TRBV7-3 | CASSLGGLAVFEQFF | TGTGCCAGCAGCTTGGGTGGACTAGCGGTCTTTGAGCAGTTCTTC
NA | NA | TRBJ1-2 | TRBV11-2 | CASSQGRDLYGYTF | TGTGCCAGCAGCCAGGGGAGGGACCTCTATGGCTACACCTTC
TRBD2 | once | TRBJ2-2 | TRBV7-9 | CASSPGLAGGELFF | TGTGCCAGCAGCCCCGGACTAGCGGGGGGGGAGCTGTTTTTT
TRBD2 | NA | TRBJ2-5 | TRBV15 | CATRKGASGGPEETQYF | TGTGCCACCAGGAAAGGGGCTAGCGGGGGGCCGGAAGAGACCCAGTACTTC
NA | NA | TRBJ1-2 | TRBV30 | CAWSSGVYGYTF | TGTGCCTGGAGCTCAGGGGTCTATGGCTACACCTTC
NA | NA | TRBJ2-2 | TRBV12-5 | CASGSWGGGDHTGELFF | TGTGCTAGTGGCTCCTGGGGAGGGGGGGACCACACCGGGGAGCTGTTTTTT
NA | NA | TRBJ1-4 | TRBV18 | CASSPTIEDNEKLFF | TGTGCCAGCTCACCTACAATCGAAGATAATGAAAAACTGTTTTTT
TRBD1 | NA | TRBJ1-2 | TRBV28 | CASSHRTGVKAYGYTF | TGTGCCAGCAGCCATAGGACAGGGGTGAAGGCCTATGGCTACACCTTC
TRBD1 | NA | TRBJ1-2 | TRBV5-4 | CASSLGGGNDYGYTF | TGTGCCAGCAGCTTAGGAGGGGGCAATGACTATGGCTACACCTTC
NA | NA | TRBJ2-7 | TRBV11-2 | CASSLKWGGRNEQYF | TGTGCCAGCAGCTTAAAGTGGGGGGGGCGGAACGAGCAGTACTTC
NA | NA | TRBJ1-3 | TRBV7-2 | CASSPQTGPGNTIYF | TGTGCCAGCAGCCCCCAAACAGGGCCTGGAAACACCATATATTTT